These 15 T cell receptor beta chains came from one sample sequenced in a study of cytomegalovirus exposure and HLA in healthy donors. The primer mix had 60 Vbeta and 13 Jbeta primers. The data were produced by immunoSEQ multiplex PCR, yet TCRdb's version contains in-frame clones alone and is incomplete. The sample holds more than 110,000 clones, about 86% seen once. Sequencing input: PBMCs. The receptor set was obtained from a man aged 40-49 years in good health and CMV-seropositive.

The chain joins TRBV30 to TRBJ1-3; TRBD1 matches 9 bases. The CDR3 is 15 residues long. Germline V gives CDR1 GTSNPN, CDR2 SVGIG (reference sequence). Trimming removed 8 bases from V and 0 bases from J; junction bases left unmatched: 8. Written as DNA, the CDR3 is TGTGCCCGGGGACAGGGACAAATCTCTGGAAACACCATATATTTT. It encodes CARGQGQISGNTIYF.

CDR3 DNA: TGTGCCAGCAGCCAAGCAGGGGGCCCTGAAGCTTTCTTT. It encodes CASSQAGGPEAFF. The J gene is TRBJ1-1, the V gene TRBV4-2, with 8 bases lining up with TRBD1. Germline V gives CDR1 LGHNA, CDR2 YNFKEQ. The CDR3 sequence is 13 residues long. V dropped 1 base and J dropped 6; count of bases not matched to a gene: 1.

The CDR3: CAWSVPPDLTGGRGEQYF. The CDR3 DNA reads as TGTGCCTGGAGTGTACCCCCTGACCTAACGGGAGGTCGAGGCGAGCAGTACTTC. The rearrangement uses TRBV30 and TRBJ2-7, with 7 bases matching TRBD2. Per the germline V gene, CDR1 is GTSNPN and CDR2 is SVGIG (reference sequence). Trimming removed 0 bases from V and 6 bases from J; junction bases left unmatched: 20. The length of the CDR3 is 18 residues.

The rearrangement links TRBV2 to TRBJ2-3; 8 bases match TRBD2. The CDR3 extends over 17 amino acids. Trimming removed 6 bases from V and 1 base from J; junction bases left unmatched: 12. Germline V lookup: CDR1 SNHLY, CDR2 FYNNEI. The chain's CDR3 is CASRAPPGREGTDTQYF. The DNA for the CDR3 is TGTGCCAGCAGGGCCCCCCCGGGGCGGGAGGGCACAGATACGCAGTATTTT.

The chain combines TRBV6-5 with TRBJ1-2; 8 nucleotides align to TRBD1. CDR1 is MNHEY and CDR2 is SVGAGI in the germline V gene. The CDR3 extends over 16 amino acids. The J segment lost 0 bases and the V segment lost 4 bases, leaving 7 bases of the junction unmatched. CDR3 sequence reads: CASSSSGGSANYGYTF. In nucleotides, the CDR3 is TGTGCCAGCAGTTCCTCAGGGGGCTCCGCTAACTATGGCTACACCTTC.

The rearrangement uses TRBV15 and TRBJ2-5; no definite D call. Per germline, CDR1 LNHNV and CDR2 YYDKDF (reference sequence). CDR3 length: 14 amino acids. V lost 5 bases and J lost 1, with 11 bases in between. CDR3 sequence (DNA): TGTGCCACCAGCGTCATGACACTCCAAGAGACCCAGTACTTC. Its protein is CATSVMTLQETQYF. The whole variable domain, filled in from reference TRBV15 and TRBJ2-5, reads DAMVIQNPRYQVTQFGKPVTLSCSQTLNHNVMYWYQQKSSQAPKLLFHYYDKDFNNEADTPDNFQSRRPNTSFCFLDIRSPGLGDTAMYLCATSVMTLQETQYFGPGTRLLVL.

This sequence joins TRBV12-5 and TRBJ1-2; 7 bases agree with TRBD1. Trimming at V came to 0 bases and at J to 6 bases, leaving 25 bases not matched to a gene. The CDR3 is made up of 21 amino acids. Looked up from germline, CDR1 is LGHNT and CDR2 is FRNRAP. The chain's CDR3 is CASGLVVDREKTGDQAHGYTF. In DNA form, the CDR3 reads TGTGCTAGTGGTTTGGTAGTCGACAGGGAGAAAACGGGCGACCAAGCCCATGGCTACACCTTC. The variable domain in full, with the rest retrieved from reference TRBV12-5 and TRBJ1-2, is DARVTQTPRHKVTEMGQEVTMRCQPILGHNTVFWYRQTMMQGLELLAYFRNRAPLDDSGMPKDRFSAEMPDATLATLKIQPSEPRDSAVYFCASGLVVDREKTGDQAHGYTFGSGTRLTVV.

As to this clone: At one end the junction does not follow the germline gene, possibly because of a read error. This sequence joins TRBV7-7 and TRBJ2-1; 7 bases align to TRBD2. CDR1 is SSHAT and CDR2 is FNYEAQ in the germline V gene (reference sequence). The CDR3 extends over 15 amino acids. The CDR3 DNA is TGTGCTAGCAGCCTCAGCGGTAGCGGGTACAATGAGCAGTTCTTC. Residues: CASSLSGSGYNEQFF.

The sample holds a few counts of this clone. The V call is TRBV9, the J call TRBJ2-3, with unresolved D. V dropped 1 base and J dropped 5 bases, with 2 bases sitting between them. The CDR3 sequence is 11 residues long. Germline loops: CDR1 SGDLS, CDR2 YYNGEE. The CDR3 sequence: CASSVQDTQYF. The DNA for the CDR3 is TGTGCCAGCAGCGTACAAGATACGCAGTATTTT. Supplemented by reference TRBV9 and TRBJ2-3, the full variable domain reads DSGVTQTPKHLITATGQRVTLRCSPRSGDLSVYWYQQSLDQGLQFLIQYYNGEERAKGNILERFSAQQFPDLHSELNLSSLELGDSALYFCASSVQDTQYFGPGTRLTVL.

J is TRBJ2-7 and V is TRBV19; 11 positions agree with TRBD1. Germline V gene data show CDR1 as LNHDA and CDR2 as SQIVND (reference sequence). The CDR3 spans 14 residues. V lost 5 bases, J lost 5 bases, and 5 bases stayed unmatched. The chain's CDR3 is CASSVGQGAHEQYF. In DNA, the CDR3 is TGTGCCAGTAGTGTCGGACAGGGGGCCCACGAGCAGTACTTC.

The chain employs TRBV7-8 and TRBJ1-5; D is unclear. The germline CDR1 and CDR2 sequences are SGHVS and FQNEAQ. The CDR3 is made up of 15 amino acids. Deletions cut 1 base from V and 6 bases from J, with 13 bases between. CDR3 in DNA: TGTGCCAGCAGCTTAGAGGTGGCGGGTGGTCAGCCCCAGCATTTT. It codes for CASSLEVAGGQPQHF.

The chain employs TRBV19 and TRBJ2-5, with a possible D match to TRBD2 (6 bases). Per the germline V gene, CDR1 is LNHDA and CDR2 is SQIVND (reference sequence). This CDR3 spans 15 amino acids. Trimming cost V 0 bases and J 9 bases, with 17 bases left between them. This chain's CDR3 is CASSIDWTTLRPQYF. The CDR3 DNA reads TGTGCCAGTAGTATAGACTGGACTACGCTTCGCCCCCAGTACTTC.

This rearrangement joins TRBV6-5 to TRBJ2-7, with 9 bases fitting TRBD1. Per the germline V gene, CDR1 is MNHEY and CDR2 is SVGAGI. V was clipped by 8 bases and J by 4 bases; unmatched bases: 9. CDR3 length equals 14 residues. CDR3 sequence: CASRLRQGVYEQYF. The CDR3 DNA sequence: TGTGCCAGCCGGCTGAGACAGGGGGTTTACGAGCAGTACTTC.

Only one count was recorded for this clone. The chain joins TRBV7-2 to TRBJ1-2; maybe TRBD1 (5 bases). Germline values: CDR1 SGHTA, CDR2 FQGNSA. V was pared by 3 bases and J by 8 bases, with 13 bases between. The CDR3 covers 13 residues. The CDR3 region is CASSLGQGDGYTF. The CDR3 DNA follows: TGTGCCAGCAGCTTGGGGCAGGGTGACGGCTACACCTTC.

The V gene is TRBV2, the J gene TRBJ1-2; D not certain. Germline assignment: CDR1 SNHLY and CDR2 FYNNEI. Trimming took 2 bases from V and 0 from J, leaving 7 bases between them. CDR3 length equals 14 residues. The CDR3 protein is CASSEYISNYGYTF. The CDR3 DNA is TGTGCCAGCAGTGAATACATTTCTAACTATGGCTACACCTTC.